A single T cell receptor beta chain is shown here with its context. Its specificity is not known. A junction boundary mismatches the germline segment, possibly from a read error. The data stem from a study of blood T cells in healthy people across ages. Study results and limitations: Across samples, TCR beta diversity tracked strongly with naive T cell percentage. Bulk PBMC profiling left naive and antigen-experienced comparisons inconclusive.

Each sample yielded at least 6.5 million isolated PBMCs. The CDR3 sequence is 14 residues long. The germline V gene has CDR1 SNHLY and CDR2 FYNNEI. The use of a sample-barcoded 5' primer and a J-beta primer mix characterized a second PCR of roughly 6 to 11 cycles. TCRdb reprocessed the 5' RACE reads with MiXCR, giving one entry per CDR3 protein. There are hundreds of thousands of distinct CDR3 sequences in the sample; roughly 43% occur only once, and 20% to 25% lies in the top ten. The gene calls are TRBV2 and TRBJ2-5, with 8 bases identical to TRBD1. The J call could be wrong; TRBJ2-7 is a better fit for the DNA end. Sequencing was done on a sample of blood. The receptor was isolated from an older man in good health. CDR3 amino acids: CANSFRTGKYEQYF. For the CDR3, the DNA is TGTGCCAACAGTTTTCGGACAGGGAAGTACGAGCAGTACTTC.